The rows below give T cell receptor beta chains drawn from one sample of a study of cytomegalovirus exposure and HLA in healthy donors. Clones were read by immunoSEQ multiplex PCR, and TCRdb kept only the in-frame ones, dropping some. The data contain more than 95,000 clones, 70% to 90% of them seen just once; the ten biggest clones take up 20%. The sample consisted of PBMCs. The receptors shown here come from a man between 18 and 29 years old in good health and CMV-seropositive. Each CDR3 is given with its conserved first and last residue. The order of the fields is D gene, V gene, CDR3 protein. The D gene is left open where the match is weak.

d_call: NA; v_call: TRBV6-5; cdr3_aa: CASSYLQSNTEAFF
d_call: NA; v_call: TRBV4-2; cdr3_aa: CASSQSAQGETQYF
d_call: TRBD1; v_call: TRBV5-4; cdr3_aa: CASEDRVRDTQYF
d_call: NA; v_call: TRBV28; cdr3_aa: CASSLYGPLGGYTF
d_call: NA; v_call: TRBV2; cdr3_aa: CASRQSSDVWTEAFF
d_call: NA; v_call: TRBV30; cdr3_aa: CAWRPGAKNIQYF
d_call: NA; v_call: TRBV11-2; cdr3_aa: CASSLRVGLTSYNEQFF
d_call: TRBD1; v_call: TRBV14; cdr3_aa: CASSPIESTGSPLNEQFF
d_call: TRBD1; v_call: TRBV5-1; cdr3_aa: CASSTGTGSTSYEQYF
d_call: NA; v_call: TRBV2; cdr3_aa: CASSERERGTQYF
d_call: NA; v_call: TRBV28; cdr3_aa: CASSEQGNTEAFF
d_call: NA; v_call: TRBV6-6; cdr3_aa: CASSQLFTEAFF
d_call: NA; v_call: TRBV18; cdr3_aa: CASSPFRTEPPGELFF
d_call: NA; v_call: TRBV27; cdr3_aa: CASSEAGDYEQYF
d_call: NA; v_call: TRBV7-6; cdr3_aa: CASSPGAGAHTGELFF
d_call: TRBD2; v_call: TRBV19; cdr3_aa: CASGVAGGPYEQYF
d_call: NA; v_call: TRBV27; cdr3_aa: CASSLGGLSNQPQHF
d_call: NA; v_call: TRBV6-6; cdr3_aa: CASSHGELFF
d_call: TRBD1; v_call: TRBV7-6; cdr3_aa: CASSPTGVAYNSPLHF
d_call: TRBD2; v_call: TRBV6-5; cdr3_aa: CASSYRGGVNEQFF
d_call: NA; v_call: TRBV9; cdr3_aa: CASSVEGGQLNTEAFF
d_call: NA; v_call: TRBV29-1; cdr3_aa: CSVQRWSSYNEQFF
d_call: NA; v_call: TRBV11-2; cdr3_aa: CASSRTVSGGTEAFF
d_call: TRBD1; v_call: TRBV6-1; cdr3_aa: CASTGWDRGNEQYF
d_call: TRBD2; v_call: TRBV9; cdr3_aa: CASSVGTSGGLQETQYF
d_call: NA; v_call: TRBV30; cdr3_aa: CAWSSWVVRAYEQYF
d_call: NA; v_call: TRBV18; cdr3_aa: CASSPSGGTDTQYF
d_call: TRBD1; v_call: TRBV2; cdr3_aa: CASEKQGTNTEAFF
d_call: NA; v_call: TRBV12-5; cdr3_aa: CASGPGGAYGYTF
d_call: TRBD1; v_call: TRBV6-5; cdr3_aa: CASSNPGQGREQYF
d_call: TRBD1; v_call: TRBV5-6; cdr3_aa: CASSMDRGRTYEQYF
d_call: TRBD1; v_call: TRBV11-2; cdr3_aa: CASSSGTGAYEQYF
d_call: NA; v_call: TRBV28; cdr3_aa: CASSLLDRNSYEQYF
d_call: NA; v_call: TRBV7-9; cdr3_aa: CASSPPWGGNTEAFF
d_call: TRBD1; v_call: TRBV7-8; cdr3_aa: CASSSDRGLVGAFF
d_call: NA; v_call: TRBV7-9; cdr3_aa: CASTTTGSNQPQHF
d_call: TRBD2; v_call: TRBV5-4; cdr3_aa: CASSLGGAGGATDTQYF
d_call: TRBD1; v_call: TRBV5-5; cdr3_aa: CASSDGQGHQPQHF
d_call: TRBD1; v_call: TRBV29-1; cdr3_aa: CSMGGTGVGGYTF
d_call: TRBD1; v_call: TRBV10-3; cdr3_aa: CAISATGQSSYEQYF
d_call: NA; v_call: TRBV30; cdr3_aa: CAWSKPQGGVNTEAFF
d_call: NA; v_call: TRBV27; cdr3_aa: CASKGGASSLNNSPLHF
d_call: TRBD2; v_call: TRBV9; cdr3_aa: CASSAETSGGLDTQYF
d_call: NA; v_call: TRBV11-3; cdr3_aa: CASSTLKVRDTEAFF
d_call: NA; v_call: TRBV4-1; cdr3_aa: CASSQGMGATVSSYEQYF
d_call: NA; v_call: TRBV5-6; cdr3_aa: CASSLGLTEAFF
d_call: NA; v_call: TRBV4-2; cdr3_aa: CASSLHDRYANTGELFF
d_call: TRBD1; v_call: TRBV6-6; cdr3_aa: CASRPDRDRDGYTF
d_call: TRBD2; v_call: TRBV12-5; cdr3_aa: CASALAGGSYNEQFF
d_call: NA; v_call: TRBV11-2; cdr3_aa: CASSLGTYSYNEQFF
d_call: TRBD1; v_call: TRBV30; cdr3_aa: CAWRGTGGDGQPQHF
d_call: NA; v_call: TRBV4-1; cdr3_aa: CASSPSLMNTEAFF